A selection of T cell receptor beta chains follows, all from one sample in a study of cytomegalovirus exposure and HLA in healthy donors. Measured with immunoSEQ multiplex PCR; TCRdb has only the in-frame clones, and not every one. The table has about 200,000 clones, about 85% seen once. Sequenced sample: PBMCs. The receptors were gathered from a male donor in good health and CMV-seropositive. Both conserved end residues are trimmed from each CDR3. Each record gives: V gene, J gene, CDR3 protein.

TRBV5-1	TRBJ2-7	ASSSGTGTGEQY
TRBV5-1	TRBJ1-3	ASSWGPSSGNTIY
TRBV6-5	TRBJ2-5	ASSGPGQGKATQY
TRBV11-3	TRBJ2-5	ASSRGVGETQY
TRBV4-1	TRBJ2-5	ASSQVGGRGWQETQY
TRBV27	TRBJ2-7	ASSSRQNFYEQY
TRBV19	TRBJ2-2	ATGQSHRELF
TRBV6-4	TRBJ1-1	ASSAEGLGNTEAF
TRBV6-1	TRBJ1-6	ATSRRVEEFSPLH
TRBV18	TRBJ2-7	ASSQTSGAPYEQY
TRBV19	TRBJ2-7	ASKEGPQRAEQY
TRBV30	TRBJ2-2	AWNPTGGAGELF
TRBV5-1	TRBJ1-1	ASGRQGSGTEAF
TRBV6-6	TRBJ1-2	ASSEDSAFGYT
TRBV19	TRBJ1-1	ASSIDRTGGITEAF
TRBV7-3	TRBJ1-1	ASSLTGADTEAF
TRBV4-2	TRBJ2-3	ASSQGGAAGRADTQY
TRBV6-5	TRBJ2-5	ASSLAGRETQY
TRBV5-1	TRBJ2-3	ASSRTSATDTQY
TRBV6-5	TRBJ2-7	ASSYFGMSYEQY
TRBV5-4	TRBJ2-4	ASSLGEGAVAKNIQY